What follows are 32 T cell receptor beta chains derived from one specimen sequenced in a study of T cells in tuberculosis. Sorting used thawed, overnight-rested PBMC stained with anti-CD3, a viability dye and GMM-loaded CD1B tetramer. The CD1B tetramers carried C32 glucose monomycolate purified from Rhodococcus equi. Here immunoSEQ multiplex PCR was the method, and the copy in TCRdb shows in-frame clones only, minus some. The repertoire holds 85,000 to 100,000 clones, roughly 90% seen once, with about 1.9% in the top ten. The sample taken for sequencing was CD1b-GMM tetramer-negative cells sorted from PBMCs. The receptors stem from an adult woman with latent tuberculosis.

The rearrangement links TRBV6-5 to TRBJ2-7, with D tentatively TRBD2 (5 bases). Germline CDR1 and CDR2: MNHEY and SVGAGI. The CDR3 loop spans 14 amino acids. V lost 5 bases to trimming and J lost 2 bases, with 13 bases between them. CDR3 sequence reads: CASSDHSGTYEQYF. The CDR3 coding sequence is TGTGCCAGCAGTGACCACAGCGGCACCTACGAGCAGTACTTC.

The CDR3 bases are TGTGCCATCAGTGAGTGGACTAGCGTCACCACAGATACGCAGTATTTT. Translating it yields CAISEWTSVTTDTQYF. The chain combines TRBV10-3 with TRBJ2-3; 9 bases line up with TRBD2. The germline V gene has CDR1 ENHRY and CDR2 SYGVKD. CDR3 size: 16 residues. Trimming cost V 1 base and J 2 bases; bases outside gene matches: 4.

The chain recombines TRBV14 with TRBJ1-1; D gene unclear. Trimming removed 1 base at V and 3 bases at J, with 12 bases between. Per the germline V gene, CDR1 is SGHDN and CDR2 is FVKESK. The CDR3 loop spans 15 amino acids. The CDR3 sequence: CASSQGSPQYTEAFF. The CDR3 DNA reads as TGTGCCAGCAGCCAAGGATCCCCACAGTACACTGAAGCTTTCTTT.

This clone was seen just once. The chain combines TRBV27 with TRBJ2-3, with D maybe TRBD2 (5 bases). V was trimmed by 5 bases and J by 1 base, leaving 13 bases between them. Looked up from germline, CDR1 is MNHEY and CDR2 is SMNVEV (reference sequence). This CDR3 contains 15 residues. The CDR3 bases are TGTGCCAGCAGTATCGGCGGGTGGGGCACAGATACGCAGTATTTT. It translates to CASSIGGWGTDTQYF.

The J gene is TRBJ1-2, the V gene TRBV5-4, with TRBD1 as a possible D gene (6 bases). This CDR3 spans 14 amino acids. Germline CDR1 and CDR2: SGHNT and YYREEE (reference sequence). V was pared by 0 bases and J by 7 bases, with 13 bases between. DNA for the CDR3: TGTGCCAGCAGCTTGGGGACAGCTCGGGTTGGCTACACCTTC. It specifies CASSLGTARVGYTF. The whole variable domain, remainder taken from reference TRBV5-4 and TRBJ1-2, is ETGVTQSPTHLIKTRGQQVTLRCSSQSGHNTVSWYQQALGQGPQFIFQYYREEENGRGNFPPRFSGLQFPNYSSELNVNALELDDSALYLCASSLGTARVGYTFGSGTRLTVV.

CDR3 sequence reads: CASSDFTTGGWDTEAFF. CDR3 nucleotide sequence: TGTGCCAGCAGTGACTTCACGACAGGGGGCTGGGACACTGAAGCTTTCTTT. This rearrangement joins TRBV6-1 to TRBJ1-1; 10 bases agree with TRBD1. This CDR3 contains 17 residues. After removal of 3 bases from V and 3 bases from J, the junction contained 10 bases not matched to a gene. Per germline, CDR1 MNHNS and CDR2 SASEGT.

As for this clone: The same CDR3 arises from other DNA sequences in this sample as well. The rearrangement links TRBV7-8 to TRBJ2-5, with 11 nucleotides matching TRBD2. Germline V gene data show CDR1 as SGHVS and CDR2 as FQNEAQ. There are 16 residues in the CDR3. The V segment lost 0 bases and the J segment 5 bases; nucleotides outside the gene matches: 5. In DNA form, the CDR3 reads TGTGCCAGCAGCTTAGCTAGCGGGGGGGCGGGCGAGACCCAGTACTTC. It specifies CASSLASGGAGETQYF.

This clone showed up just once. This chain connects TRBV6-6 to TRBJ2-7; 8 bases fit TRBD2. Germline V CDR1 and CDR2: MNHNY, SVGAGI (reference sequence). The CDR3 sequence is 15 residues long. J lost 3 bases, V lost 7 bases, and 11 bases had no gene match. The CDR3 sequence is CASKNGYGGDYEQYV. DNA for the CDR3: TGTGCCAGCAAAAATGGGTACGGGGGGGACTACGAGCAGTACGTC.

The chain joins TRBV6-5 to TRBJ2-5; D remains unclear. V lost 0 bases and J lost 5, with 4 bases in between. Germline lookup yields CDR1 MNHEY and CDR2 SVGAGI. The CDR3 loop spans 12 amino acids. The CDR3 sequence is CASSYSRETQYF. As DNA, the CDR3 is TGTGCCAGCAGTTACTCCCGGGAGACCCAGTACTTC.

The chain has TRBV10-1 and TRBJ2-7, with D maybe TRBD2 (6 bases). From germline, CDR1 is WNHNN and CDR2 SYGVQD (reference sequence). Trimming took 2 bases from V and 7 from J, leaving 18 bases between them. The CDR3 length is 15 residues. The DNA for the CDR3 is TGCGCCAGCAGTGAGGGGGGACTCCCTGCCTTGGAGCAGTACTTC. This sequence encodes CASSEGGLPALEQYF.

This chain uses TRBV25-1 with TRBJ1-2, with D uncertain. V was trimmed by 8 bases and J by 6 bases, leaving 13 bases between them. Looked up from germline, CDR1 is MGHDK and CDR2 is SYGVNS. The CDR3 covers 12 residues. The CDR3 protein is CASADFGDGYTF. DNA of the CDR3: TGTGCCAGCGCCGACTTCGGGGATGGCTACACCTTC.

As DNA, the CDR3 is TGTGCCAGCAGCTCACCCCTCCGTCAACTAGCTGCGACAGATACGCAGTATTTT. Translating it yields CASSSPLRQLAATDTQYF. This chain connects TRBV7-3 to TRBJ2-3; TRBD2 is a possible D gene (6 bases). V gave up 4 bases and J gave up 3 bases, with 23 bases separating them. This CDR3 has 18 amino acids. Per the germline V gene, CDR1 is SGHTA and CDR2 is FQGTGA.

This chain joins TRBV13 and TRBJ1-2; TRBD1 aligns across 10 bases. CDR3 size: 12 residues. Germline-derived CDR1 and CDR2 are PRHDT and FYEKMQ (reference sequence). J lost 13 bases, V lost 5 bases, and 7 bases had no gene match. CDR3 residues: CASSLGQGERTF. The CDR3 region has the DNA TGTGCCAGCAGCCTCGGACAGGGGGAACGCACCTTC.

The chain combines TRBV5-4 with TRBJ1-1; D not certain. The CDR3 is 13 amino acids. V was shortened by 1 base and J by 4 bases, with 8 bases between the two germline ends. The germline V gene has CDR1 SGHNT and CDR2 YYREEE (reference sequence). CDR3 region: CASSLTDGTEAFF. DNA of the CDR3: TGTGCCAGCAGCTTGACAGACGGCACTGAAGCTTTCTTT.

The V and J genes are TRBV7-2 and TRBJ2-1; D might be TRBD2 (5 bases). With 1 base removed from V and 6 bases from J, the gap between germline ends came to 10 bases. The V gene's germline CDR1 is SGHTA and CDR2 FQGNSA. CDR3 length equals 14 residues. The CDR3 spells CASSLGASSNEQFF. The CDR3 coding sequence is TGTGCCAGCAGCTTAGGGGCTAGCAGCAATGAGCAGTTCTTC. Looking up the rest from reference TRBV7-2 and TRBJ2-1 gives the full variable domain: GAGVSQSPSNKVTEKGKDVELRCDPISGHTALYWYRQSLGQGLEFLIYFQGNSAPDKSGLPSDRFSAERTGGSVSTLTIQRTQQEDSAVYLCASSLGASSNEQFFGPGTRLTVL.

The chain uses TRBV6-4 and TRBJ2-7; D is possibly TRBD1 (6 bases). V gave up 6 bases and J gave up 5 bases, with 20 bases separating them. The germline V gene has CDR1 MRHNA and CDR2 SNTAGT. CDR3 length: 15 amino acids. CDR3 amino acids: CASRVDSEVVHEQYV. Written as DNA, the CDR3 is TGTGCCAGCAGGGTGGACAGTGAAGTGGTCCACGAGCAGTACGTC.

CDR3 DNA sequence: TGTGCCAGCAGTTTAGGCCGGACAGGGGGTAACTATGGCTACACCTTC. It codes for CASSLGRTGGNYGYTF. V is TRBV28 and J is TRBJ1-2, with 10 positions matching TRBD1. The trim removed 2 bases at V and 1 base at J, leaving 4 bases unmatched. Germline V lookup: CDR1 MDHEN, CDR2 SYDVKM. The CDR3 is 16 amino acids.

This CDR3 is CASSLEAMNTEAFF. In nucleotides, the CDR3 is TGCGCCAGCAGCTTGGAAGCAATGAACACTGAAGCTTTCTTT. V is TRBV5-1 and J is TRBJ1-1, with D unclear. The CDR3 spans 14 residues. From germline, CDR1 is SGHRS and CDR2 YFSETQ. The V gene lost 0 bases and the J gene lost 0 bases, with 6 bases spanning the gap.

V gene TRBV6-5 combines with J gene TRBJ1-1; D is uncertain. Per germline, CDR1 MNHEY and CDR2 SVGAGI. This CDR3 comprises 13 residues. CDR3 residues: CRSGERMNTEAFF. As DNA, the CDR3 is TGTCGCTCAGGTGAAAGGATGAACACTGAAGCTTTCTTT.

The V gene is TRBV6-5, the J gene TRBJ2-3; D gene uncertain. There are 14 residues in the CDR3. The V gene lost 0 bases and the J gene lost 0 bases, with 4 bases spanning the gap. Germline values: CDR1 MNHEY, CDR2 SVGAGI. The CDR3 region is CASSYSGSTDTQYF. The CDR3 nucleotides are TGTGCCAGCAGTTACTCGGGCAGCACAGATACGCAGTATTTT.

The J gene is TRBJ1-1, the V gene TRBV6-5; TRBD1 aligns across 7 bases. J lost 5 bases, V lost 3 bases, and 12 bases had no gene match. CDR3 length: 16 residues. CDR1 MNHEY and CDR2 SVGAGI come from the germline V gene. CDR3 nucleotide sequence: TGTGCCAGCAGTTATATGGACAGGCCCATGGTTACTGAAGCTTTCTTT. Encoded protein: CASSYMDRPMVTEAFF.

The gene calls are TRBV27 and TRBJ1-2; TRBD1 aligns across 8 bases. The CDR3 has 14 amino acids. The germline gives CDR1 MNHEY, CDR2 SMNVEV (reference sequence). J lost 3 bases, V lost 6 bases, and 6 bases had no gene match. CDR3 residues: CASRRQGMDYGYTF. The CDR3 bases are TGTGCCAGCAGGCGACAGGGGATGGACTATGGCTACACCTTC.

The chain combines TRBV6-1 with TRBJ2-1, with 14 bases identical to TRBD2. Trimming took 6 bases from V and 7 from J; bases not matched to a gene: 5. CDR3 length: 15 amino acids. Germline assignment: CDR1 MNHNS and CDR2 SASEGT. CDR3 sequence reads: CASRPGLAGVNEQFF. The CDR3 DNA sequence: TGTGCCAGCAGACCGGGACTAGCGGGGGTTAATGAGCAGTTCTTC.

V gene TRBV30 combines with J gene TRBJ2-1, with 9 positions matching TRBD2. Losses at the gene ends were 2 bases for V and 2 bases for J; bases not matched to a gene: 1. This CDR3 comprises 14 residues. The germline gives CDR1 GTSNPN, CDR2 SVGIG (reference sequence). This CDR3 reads CAWSLAGAYNEQFF. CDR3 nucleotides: TGTGCCTGGAGTTTAGCGGGGGCCTACAATGAGCAGTTCTTC.

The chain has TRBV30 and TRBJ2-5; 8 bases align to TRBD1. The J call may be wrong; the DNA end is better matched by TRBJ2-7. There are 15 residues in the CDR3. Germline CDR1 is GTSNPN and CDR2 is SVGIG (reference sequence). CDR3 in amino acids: CAWRITGGTFGEQYF. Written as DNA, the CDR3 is TGTGCCTGGAGGATAACAGGGGGAACATTTGGCGAGCAGTACTTC.

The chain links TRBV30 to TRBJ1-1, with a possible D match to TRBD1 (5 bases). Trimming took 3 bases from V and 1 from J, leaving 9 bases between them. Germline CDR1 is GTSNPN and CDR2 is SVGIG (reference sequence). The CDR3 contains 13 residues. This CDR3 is CAWRRGRNTEAFF. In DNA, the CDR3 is TGTGCCTGGAGGCGGGGGAGGAACACTGAAGCTTTCTTT. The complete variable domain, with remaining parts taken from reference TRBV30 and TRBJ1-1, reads SQTIHQWPATLVQPVGSPLSLECTVEGTSNPNLYWYRQAAGRGLQLLFYSVGIGQISSEVPQNLSASRPQDRQFILSSKKLLLSDSGFYLCAWRRGRNTEAFFGQGTRLTVV.

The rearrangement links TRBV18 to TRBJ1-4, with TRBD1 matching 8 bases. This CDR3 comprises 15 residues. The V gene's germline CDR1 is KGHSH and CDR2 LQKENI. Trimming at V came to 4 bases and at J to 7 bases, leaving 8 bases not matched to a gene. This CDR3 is CASSRSTGAGEKLFF. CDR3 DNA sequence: TGTGCCAGCTCACGATCGACAGGGGCAGGTGAAAAACTGTTTTTT.

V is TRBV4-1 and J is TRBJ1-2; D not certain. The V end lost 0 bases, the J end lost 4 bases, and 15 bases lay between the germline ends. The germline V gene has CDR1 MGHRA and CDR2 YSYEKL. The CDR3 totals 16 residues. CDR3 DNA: TGCGCCAGCAGCCAAGAGCGAGATGGTAGAGGCTATGGCTACACCTTC. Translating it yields CASSQERDGRGYGYTF.

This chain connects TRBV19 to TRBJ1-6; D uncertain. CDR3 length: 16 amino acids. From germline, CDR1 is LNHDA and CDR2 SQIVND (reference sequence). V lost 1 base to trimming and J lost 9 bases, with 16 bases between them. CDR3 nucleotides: TGTGCCAGTAGTATAGTGGCAGACCGGCGGCTTTCACCCCTCCACTTT. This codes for CASSIVADRRLSPLHF.

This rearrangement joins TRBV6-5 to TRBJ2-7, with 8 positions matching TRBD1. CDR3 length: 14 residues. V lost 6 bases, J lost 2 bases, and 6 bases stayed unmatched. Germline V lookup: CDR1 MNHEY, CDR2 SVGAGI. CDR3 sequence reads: CASRGDRRTYEQYV. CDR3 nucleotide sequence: TGTGCCAGCAGGGGGGACAGGAGGACCTACGAGCAGTACGTC.

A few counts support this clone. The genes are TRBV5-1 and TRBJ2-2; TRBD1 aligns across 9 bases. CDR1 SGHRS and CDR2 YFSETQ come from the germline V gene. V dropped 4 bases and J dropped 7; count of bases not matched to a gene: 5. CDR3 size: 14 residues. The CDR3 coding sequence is TGCGCCAGCAGCGTGACAGGGGGAGGCGGGGAGCTGTTTTTT. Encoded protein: CASSVTGGGGELFF.

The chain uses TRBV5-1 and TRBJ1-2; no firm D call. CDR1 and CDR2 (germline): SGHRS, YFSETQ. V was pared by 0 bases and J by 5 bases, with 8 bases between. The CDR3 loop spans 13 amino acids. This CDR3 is CASSLDSRYGYTF. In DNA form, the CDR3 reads TGCGCCAGCAGCTTGGACAGTCGGTATGGCTACACCTTC.